The 18 T cell receptor beta chains in this list originate from one sample, sequenced in a study of breast tumors, draining lymph nodes, adjacent tissues. Axillary draining lymph nodes of breast cancer patients supplied the node samples. MiXCR, run by TCRdb on the multiplex PCR reads, gives a single entry per CDR3 protein. Altogether fewer than 300,000 distinct CDR3 sequences are present, less than 40% being singletons, with the ten largest covering around 1.4%. Sequencing was carried out using axillary lymph node tissue. The receptors here all came from a female donor with breast cancer. Some clones in this sample may be carry-over from other donors' samples.

This clonotype was observed at least ten times. An end of the junction differs from the germline gene, which may be a read error. The CDR3 region has the DNA TGTGCCGGCAGTTTCGCAGGGAGTGGGGCCAACGTCCTGACTTTC. Its translation is CAGSFAGSGANVLTF. V is TRBV12-3 or TRBV12-4 and J is TRBJ2-6, with D perhaps TRBD1 or TRBD2 (5 bases each). The CDR3 totals 15 residues.

This clonotype was seen many times. J is TRBJ2-3 and V is TRBV6-5; D not resolved. The CDR3 is 12 amino acids. Trimming shortened V by 9 bases and J by 4 bases, and 11 bases separated the two germline ends. Per germline, CDR1 MNHEY and CDR2 SVGAGI. This CDR3 is CASRPTPDTQYF. The CDR3 nucleotides are TGTGCCAGTCGTCCTACTCCAGATACGCAGTATTTT.

This chain links TRBV25-1 with TRBJ2-7, with D possibly called TRBD1 or TRBD2 (5 bases each). Germline loops: CDR1 MGHDK, CDR2 SYGVNS. CDR3 length: 18 amino acids. V was pared by 4 bases and J by 6 bases, with 28 bases between. The CDR3 nucleotides read TGTGCCAGCAGTGCTCATGGAGGAGGTGCAGGGTCGACTGGCGAGCAGTACTTC. Translated, it gives CASSAHGGGAGSTGEQYF.

The chain combines TRBV24-1 with TRBJ1-5; D is uncertain. The germline V gene has CDR1 KGHDR and CDR2 SFDVKD. CDR3 length: 12 residues. The V end lost 9 bases, the J end lost 1 base, and 6 bases lay between the germline ends. The CDR3 protein is CATGQSNQPQHF. The CDR3 nucleotides are TGTGCCACCGGCCAGAGCAATCAGCCCCAGCATTTT.

This clonotype has ten or more counts. The chain has TRBV11-2 and TRBJ2-7; TRBD2 matches at 13 bases. This CDR3 comprises 17 residues. Trimming took 5 bases from V and 3 from J; bases not matched to a gene: 10. Germline-derived CDR1 and CDR2 are SGHAT and FQNNGV. CDR3 residues: CASSVDGGLAGHYEQYF. The DNA for the CDR3 is TGTGCCAGCAGCGTGGACGGGGGACTAGCGGGACACTACGAGCAGTACTTC.

A remark on this clonotype: A much larger clone is a single base away; this may be a read error. The chain links TRBV5-4 to TRBJ2-7; either TRBD1 or TRBD2 may fit D (5 bases each). CDR1 and CDR2 from the germline V gene are SGHNT and YYREEE (reference sequence). Trimming removed 3 bases from V and 7 bases from J, with 20 bases in between. CDR3 length equals 15 residues. CDR3 DNA sequence: TGTGCCAGCAGCTCGACACAGGCGATTTCGGGAGAGCAGTACTTC. This codes for CASSSTQAISGEQYF.

Only a few counts were recorded for this clonotype. J is TRBJ2-1 and V is TRBV18; no clear D. CDR1 is KGHSH and CDR2 is LQKENI in the germline V gene. V shed 3 bases and J shed 10 bases, with 16 bases lying between them. The CDR3 extends over 14 amino acids. The CDR3 bases are TGTGCCAGCTCACCCCAATTGGGCGAGTCGGAGCAGTTCTTC. Encoded protein: CASSPQLGESEQFF.

The chain joins TRBV19 to TRBJ2-2; D ambiguous. Germline-derived CDR1 and CDR2 are LNHDA and SQIVND (reference sequence). This CDR3 contains 13 residues. Trimming pared 0 bases from V and 7 bases from J, leaving 6 bases between. CDR3 DNA: TGTGCCAGTAGTATAGAGGACCTCGGGGAGCTGTTTTTT. Translating it yields CASSIEDLGELFF.

This clonotype has at least ten counts. This chain links TRBV9 with TRBJ2-3; D might be TRBD1 (6 bases). Germline CDR1 reads SGDLS; CDR2 reads YYNGEE. This CDR3 spans 12 amino acids. The germline V and J ends were trimmed by 6 bases and 4 bases, with 9 bases remaining between them. The DNA of the CDR3 is TGTGCCAGCAAGGGGACACCAGATACGCAGTATTTT. Translation: CASKGTPDTQYF.

This clonotype was detected ten times or more. The chain couples TRBV9 to TRBJ2-2; 9 bases align to TRBD2. The J segment lost 7 bases and the V segment lost 3 bases, leaving 13 bases of the junction unmatched. Germline loops: CDR1 SGDLS, CDR2 YYNGEE. The CDR3 covers 17 residues. The CDR3 DNA sequence: TGTGCCAGCAGCGAGGGGCTAGCGGGATCTCAGGGCGGGGAGCTGTTTTTT. Translated, it gives CASSEGLAGSQGGELFF.

The chain is built from TRBV4-2 and TRBJ2-4; D tentatively reads TRBD1 or TRBD2 (6 bases each). Germline V gives CDR1 LGHNA, CDR2 YNFKEQ. V was pared by 0 bases and J by 2 bases, with 14 bases between. This CDR3 has 17 residues. The CDR3 bases are TGTGCCAGCAGCCAAGATTGGGGCGGGACACCCAAAAACATTCAGTACTTC. Translated, it gives CASSQDWGGTPKNIQYF.

As DNA, the CDR3 is TGTGCCAGCAGTACGCGAAGAGATAGCAATCAGCCCCAGTACTTC. This translates into CASSTRRDSNQPQYF. The chain joins TRBV2 to TRBJ2-5; D is undetermined. The germline V and J ends were trimmed by 5 bases and 9 bases, with 22 bases remaining between them. The germline V gene encodes CDR1 SNHLY and CDR2 FYNNEI. This CDR3 is 15 amino acids long.

This clonotype occurred a few times. A read error may explain this, as a much larger clone is one base away. The rearrangement joins TRBV20-1 to TRBJ1-2; tentative D call: TRBD1 (5 bases). The CDR3 totals 12 residues. Germline lookup yields CDR1 DFQATT and CDR2 SNEGSKA (reference sequence). CDR3 protein: CSAVGTVYGSTF. The CDR3 nucleotides are TGCAGTGCGGTCGGGACCGTGTATGGCTCCACCTTC.

This clonotype occurred many times. This rearrangement joins TRBV12-3 or TRBV12-4 to TRBJ2-3, with 8 bases lining up with TRBD2. The CDR3 has 15 residues. The J segment lost 4 bases and the V segment lost 7 bases, leaving 10 bases of the junction unmatched. The CDR3 loop is CASTFYRGGPDTQYF. CDR3 coding DNA: TGTGCCAGCACCTTCTACCGGGGGGGGCCAGATACGCAGTATTTT.

As regards this clonotype: A much larger clonotype is one base distant, so this may be a read error. The rearrangement joins TRBV20-1 to TRBJ2-7; D might be TRBD1 (6 bases). Deletions cut 0 bases from V and 12 bases from J, with 15 bases between. Germline CDR1 is DFQATT and CDR2 is SNEGSKA (reference sequence). This CDR3 is built from 12 residues. The CDR3 loop reads CSARDQGTKPYF. CDR3 bases: TGCAGTGCTAGAGATCAGGGGACAAAGCCGTACTTC.

Many counts were recorded for this clonotype. V gene TRBV5-5 combines with J gene TRBJ2-7; 7 bases map to TRBD2. The germline V gene encodes CDR1 SGHKS and CDR2 YYEKEE (reference sequence). With V trimmed by 2 bases and J by 4 bases, 6 bases remained unmatched. The CDR3 covers 14 residues. In DNA, the CDR3 is TGTGCCAGCAGCTTTTCCGGGGGGAATTACGAGCAGTACTTC. This codes for CASSFSGGNYEQYF.

As concerns this clonotype: This could be a read error, since a much larger clone is one nucleotide away. The rearrangement links TRBV11-3 to TRBJ2-1, with D possibly TRBD1 on 5 matching bases. Germline V gives CDR1 SGHNT, CDR2 YENEEA. The CDR3 has 12 amino acids. CDR3 bases: TGTGCCGGCAGCTTGCAGGGTCATGAGCAGTTCTTC. As protein: CAGSLQGHEQFF.

A note on this clonotype: A read error is possible here, since a much larger clone lies one base away. The V gene is TRBV14, the J gene TRBJ2-1; the D is unclear. The CDR3 covers 14 residues. Germline V gene lookup returns CDR1 SGHDN and CDR2 FVKESK. Trimming left V 4 bases short and J 9 bases short, with 16 bases between. As DNA, the CDR3 is TGTGCCAGCAGCCTGCATATGGCTGAGCGTGAGCAGTTCTTC. Amino acid sequence: CASSLHMAEREQFF.